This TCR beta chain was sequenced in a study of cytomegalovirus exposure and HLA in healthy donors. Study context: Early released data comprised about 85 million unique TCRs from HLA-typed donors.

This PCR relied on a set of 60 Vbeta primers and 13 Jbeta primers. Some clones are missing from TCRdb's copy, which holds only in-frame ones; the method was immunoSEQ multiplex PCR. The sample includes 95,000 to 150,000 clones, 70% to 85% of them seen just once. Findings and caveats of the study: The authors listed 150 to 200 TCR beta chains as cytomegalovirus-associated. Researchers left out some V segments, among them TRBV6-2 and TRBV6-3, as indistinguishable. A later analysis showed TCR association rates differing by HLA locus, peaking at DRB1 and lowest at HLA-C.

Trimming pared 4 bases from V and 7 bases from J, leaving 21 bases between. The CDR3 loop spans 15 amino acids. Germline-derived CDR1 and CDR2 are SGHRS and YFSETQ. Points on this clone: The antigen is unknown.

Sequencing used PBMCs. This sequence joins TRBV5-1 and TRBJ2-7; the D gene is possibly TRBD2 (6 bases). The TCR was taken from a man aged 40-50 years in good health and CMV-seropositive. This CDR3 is CASSPQTSSGSEQYF. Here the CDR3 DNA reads TGCGCCAGCAGCCCGCAAACCTCGAGCGGGTCAGAGCAGTACTTC.